The 32 T cell receptor beta chains reported below all come from one sample, sequenced in a study of beta chain features in type 1 diabetes. The entirety of the isolated RNA underwent reverse transcription, so expressed TCRB transcripts were sequenced. Repertoires were generated with immunoSEQ multiplex PCR, while TCRdb's copy carries only in-frame clones and drops some. Of 150,000 to 160,000 clones listed, 11% are singletons. Sequenced material: central memory CD4+ T cells from blood. The receptors come from a man aged 18 to 29 in good health.

This clone has a handful of counts. The chain carries TRBV29-1 and TRBJ1-4; D is uncertain. The germline V gene has CDR1 SQVTM and CDR2 ANQGSEA. The CDR3 totals 11 residues. V was trimmed by 6 bases and J by 8 bases, leaving 10 bases between them. Here the CDR3 DNA reads TGCAGCGTAGCCTTGAAGGAAAAACTGTTTTTT. It translates to CSVALKEKLFF.

This clone has just a few counts. The chain couples TRBV9 to TRBJ1-1, with TRBD1 as a possible D gene (5 bases). V was clipped by 0 bases and J by 3 bases, with 12 bases between them. The germline V gene has CDR1 SGDLS and CDR2 YYNGEE. The CDR3 runs 15 residues. CDR3 sequence reads: CASSVVPGGHTEAFF. As DNA, the CDR3 is TGTGCCAGCAGCGTAGTACCTGGGGGACACACTGAAGCTTTCTTT.

This clone was counted a few times. The rearrangement uses TRBV27 and TRBJ2-1; D unresolved. With 6 bases removed from V and 0 bases from J, the gap between germline ends came to 6 bases. The CDR3 extends over 13 amino acids. Germline lookup yields CDR1 MNHEY and CDR2 SMNVEV (reference sequence). CDR3 nucleotides: TGTGCCAGCAGCCGGAGCTCCTACAATGAGCAGTTCTTC. This codes for CASSRSSYNEQFF.

The chain combines TRBV5-1 with TRBJ2-5, with D tentatively TRBD1 (6 bases). In germline, CDR1 is SGHRS, CDR2 YFSETQ. V was trimmed by 0 bases and J by 5 bases, leaving 11 bases between them. The CDR3 has 14 residues. CDR3 residues: CASSLEGDKETQYF. CDR3 DNA sequence: TGCGCCAGCAGCTTGGAAGGGGACAAGGAGACCCAGTACTTC. The whole variable domain, remainder taken from reference TRBV5-1 and TRBJ2-5, is KAGVTQTPRYLIKTRGQQVTLSCSPISGHRSVSWYQQTPGQGLQFLFEYFSETQRNKGNFPGRFSGRQFSNSRSEMNVSTLELGDSALYLCASSLEGDKETQYFGPGTRLLVL.

This chain joins TRBV28 and TRBJ2-2, with D possibly matching TRBD1 (5 bases). Trimming cost V 6 bases and J 6 bases, with 11 bases left between them. Germline V gene lookup returns CDR1 MDHEN and CDR2 SYDVKM. CDR3 length equals 13 residues. CDR3 sequence (DNA): TGTGCCAGCAGGTCCAGGGAAGCCGGGGAGCTGTTTTTT. Encoded protein: CASRSREAGELFF.

This chain uses TRBV29-1 with TRBJ2-3, with 9 positions matching TRBD2. Unmatched junction bases numbered 9, after V lost 0 bases and J lost 2 bases. This CDR3 has 17 residues. Germline CDR1 reads SQVTM; CDR2 reads ANQGSEA. Written as DNA, the CDR3 is TGCAGCGTTGAAGATACGGGCGGGGGGGCTGTCACAGATACGCAGTATTTT. This encodes CSVEDTGGGAVTDTQYF.

The chain is built from TRBV25-1 and TRBJ2-1; 9 nucleotides align to TRBD1. CDR3 size: 16 residues. The J segment lost 8 bases and the V segment lost 6 bases, leaving 14 bases of the junction unmatched. CDR1 and CDR2 (germline): MGHDK, SYGVNS. CDR3: CASSGGLGQGYDEQFF. The CDR3 bases are TGTGCCAGCAGCGGCGGGCTGGGACAGGGTTACGATGAGCAGTTCTTC.

This clone has at least ten counts. V and J are TRBV7-9 and TRBJ1-3; D is undetermined. This CDR3 is 13 amino acids long. Germline V gene data show CDR1 as SEHNR and CDR2 as FQNEAQ (reference sequence). The V end lost 10 bases, the J end lost 2 bases, and 12 bases lay between the germline ends. This chain's CDR3 is CATDRFAGNTIYF. CDR3 sequence (DNA): TGTGCCACCGATCGGTTCGCTGGAAACACCATATATTTT.

The genes are TRBV25-1 and TRBJ2-3, with no clear D. Germline lookup yields CDR1 MGHDK and CDR2 SYGVNS. The CDR3 length is 18 residues. Trimming stripped 4 bases from V and 6 bases from J, with 26 bases between. Written as DNA, the CDR3 is TGTGCCAGCAGTGGTGACTCCCAGGACCTAACCGTGGCGGATACGCAGTATTTT. It translates to CASSGDSQDLTVADTQYF. Drawing the rest from reference TRBV25-1 and TRBJ2-3, the complete variable domain is EADIYQTPRYLVIGTGKKITLECSQTMGHDKMYWYQQDPGMELHLIHYSYGVNSTEKGDLSSESTVSRIRTEHFPLTLESARPSHTSQYLCASSGDSQDLTVADTQYFGPGTRLTVL.

The chain's CDR3 is CASSSSGGSTDTQYF. The CDR3, as DNA: TGTGCCAGCAGCTCTAGCGGGGGCAGTACAGATACGCAGTATTTT. The rearrangement links TRBV7-2 to TRBJ2-3; 10 bases align to TRBD2. After removal of 4 bases from V and 3 bases from J, the junction contained 4 bases not matched to a gene. CDR3 size: 15 residues. The V gene's germline CDR1 is SGHTA and CDR2 FQGNSA.

The rearrangement links TRBV4-3 to TRBJ1-5; D is uncertain. V was shortened by 0 bases and J by 2 bases, with 8 bases between the two germline ends. The germline CDR1 and CDR2 sequences are LGHNA and YSLEER. This CDR3 contains 15 residues. The CDR3, as DNA: TGCGCCAGCAGCCAAGAAGCTCGTGGCAATCAGCCCCAGCATTTT. Translation: CASSQEARGNQPQHF.

Written as DNA, the CDR3 is TGTGCCTGGAGTGGGAGGGGACTATCCACAGATACGCAGTATTTT. Protein product: CAWSGRGLSTDTQYF. The gene calls are TRBV30 and TRBJ2-3; 7 positions match TRBD2. CDR1 is GTSNPN, CDR2 SVGIG, per germline (reference sequence). This CDR3 has 15 residues. Germline trimming cut 1 base from V and 2 bases from J; bases unmatched to any gene: 6.

A few counts support this clone. J is TRBJ2-1 and V is TRBV2, with D possibly being TRBD2 (6 bases). The CDR3 totals 14 residues. Germline CDR1 and CDR2: SNHLY and FYNNEI. V was trimmed by 4 bases and J by 4 bases, leaving 11 bases between them. For the CDR3, the DNA is TGTGCCAGCAGTGGGGCTAGCGCATACAATGAGCAGTTCTTC. Translated: CASSGASAYNEQFF.

The chain combines TRBV28 with TRBJ2-3; D gene uncertain. Germline V CDR1 and CDR2: MDHEN, SYDVKM. The CDR3 runs 15 residues. V lost 8 bases, J lost 5 bases, and 20 bases lay in between. The CDR3 is CASSSRTSWGDTQYF. The DNA of the CDR3 is TGTGCCAGCTCCTCGAGAACTTCGTGGGGAGATACGCAGTATTTT.

Comments on this clone: This may come from a read error, since a much larger clone is one base off. This chain links TRBV6-6 with TRBJ2-3; D is unclear. With 4 bases removed from V and 0 bases from J, the gap between germline ends came to 2 bases. CDR1 and CDR2 (germline): MNHNY, SVGAGI (reference sequence). The CDR3 length is 12 residues. CDR3 in DNA: TGTGCCAGCAGTTTTAGCACAGATACGCAGTATTTT. It yields the protein CASSFSTDTQYF.

The rearrangement links TRBV9 to TRBJ2-5; D remains unclear. This CDR3 is built from 14 residues. Trimming stripped 0 bases from V and 3 bases from J, with 9 bases between. The germline V gene encodes CDR1 SGDLS and CDR2 YYNGEE. The CDR3 sequence is CASSVGSTKETQYF. In DNA, the CDR3 is TGTGCCAGCAGCGTAGGTAGCACGAAAGAGACCCAGTACTTC. Based on the CDR3 plus reference TRBV9 and TRBJ2-5, the full variable domain is DSGVTQTPKHLITATGQRVTLRCSPRSGDLSVYWYQQSLDQGLQFLIQYYNGEERAKGNILERFSAQQFPDLHSELNLSSLELGDSALYFCASSVGSTKETQYFGPGTRLLVL.

In its sample, this clone was seen a few times. The genes are TRBV9 and TRBJ2-5; a possible D gene is TRBD1 (5 bases). This CDR3 contains 14 residues. V was shortened by 0 bases and J by 1 base, with 7 bases between the two germline ends. Germline V gene sequence: CDR1 SGDLS, CDR2 YYNGEE. The CDR3 region has the DNA TGTGCCAGCAGCGTAGATCAGGGCCAAGAGACCCAGTACTTC. Its protein product is CASSVDQGQETQYF.

This clone was seen only a few times. The rearrangement uses TRBV11-1 and TRBJ2-1, with TRBD2 matching 11 bases. The germline V gene has CDR1 SGHAT and CDR2 FQDESV (reference sequence). There are 19 residues in the CDR3. V was pared by 2 bases and J by 0 bases, with 9 bases of the junction left unmatched. The CDR3 DNA is TGTGCCAGCAGCTTACGCGGTCTAGCGGGGGGAAGCTCCTACAATGAGCAGTTCTTC. Protein: CASSLRGLAGGSSYNEQFF.

This clone has just a few counts. V gene TRBV4-3 combines with J gene TRBJ2-2; 11 bases are shared with TRBD1. CDR1 and CDR2 (germline): LGHNA, YSLEER. V shed 1 base, J shed 2 bases, and the junction held 6 bases outside the gene matches. This CDR3 contains 18 residues. The CDR3: CASSQVSGTGGNTGELFF. The CDR3, as DNA: TGCGCCAGCAGCCAAGTGTCCGGGACAGGGGGAAACACCGGGGAGCTGTTTTTT.

This clone was found a few times. The V call is TRBV5-1, the J call TRBJ1-2; 7 bases are a match to TRBD1. Germline V gives CDR1 SGHRS, CDR2 YFSETQ. The junction had 4 bases not matched to a gene; V was cut back by 0 bases and J by 5 bases. The CDR3 has 14 amino acids. This CDR3 is CASSLGDSPYGYTF. DNA for the CDR3: TGCGCCAGCAGCTTGGGGGACAGCCCTTATGGCTACACCTTC.

This chain joins TRBV2 and TRBJ2-7; TRBD2 is a possible D gene (5 bases). Trimming took 6 bases from V and 3 from J, leaving 18 bases between them. Germline CDR1 is SNHLY and CDR2 is FYNNEI. This CDR3 comprises 15 residues. The CDR3 DNA is TGTGCCAGCAGCTCCGGAGGAAAGGCTGTCTACGAGCAGTACTTC. The encoded protein is CASSSGGKAVYEQYF. The full variable domain, with the rest looked up from reference TRBV2 and TRBJ2-7, is EPEVTQTPSHQVTQMGQEVILRCVPISNHLYFYWYRQILGQKVEFLVSFYNNEISEKSEIFDDQFSVERPDGSNFTLKIRSTKLEDSAMYFCASSSGGKAVYEQYFGPGTRLTVT.

This clone has a handful of counts. The CDR3 coding sequence is TGTGCCAGCAGGCCCAGGGGCTGGGACACCGGGGAGCTGTTTTTT. Translated, it gives CASRPRGWDTGELFF. This chain uses TRBV27 with TRBJ2-2; D is possibly TRBD1 (6 bases). Germline assignment: CDR1 MNHEY and CDR2 SMNVEV (reference sequence). The CDR3 totals 15 residues. V shed 6 bases and J shed 3 bases, with 14 bases lying between them.

This clone was seen a few times. This chain connects TRBV18 to TRBJ2-7; D may be TRBD1 or TRBD2 (5 bases each). There are 12 residues in the CDR3. Trimming stripped 4 bases from V and 6 bases from J, with 10 bases between. Per the germline V gene, CDR1 is KGHSH and CDR2 is LQKENI. This chain's CDR3 is CASSLAGTEQYF. In nucleotides, the CDR3 is TGTGCCAGCTCACTGGCAGGGACCGAGCAGTACTTC.

This clone was seen ten or more times. The CDR3 reads CASGEFGAREEKLFF. The CDR3 DNA is TGTGCCAGCGGCGAATTTGGGGCGAGAGAAGAAAAACTGTTTTTT. The chain uses TRBV7-9 and TRBJ1-4; D is perhaps TRBD1 (5 bases). The germline V and J ends were trimmed by 8 bases and 8 bases, with 21 bases remaining between them. CDR3 size: 15 residues. Germline V gene lookup returns CDR1 SEHNR and CDR2 FQNEAQ (reference sequence).

A few counts support this clone. The DNA of the CDR3 is TGCGCCAGCAGCCCGGGACACCTCCAAGAGACCCAGTACTTC. This translates into CASSPGHLQETQYF. V is TRBV5-1 and J is TRBJ2-5; possible D gene TRBD1, 6 bases. This CDR3 spans 14 amino acids. The germline V and J ends were trimmed by 4 bases and 1 base, with 11 bases remaining between them. Germline values: CDR1 SGHRS, CDR2 YFSETQ.

This clone has ten or more counts. The V gene is TRBV29-1, the J gene TRBJ2-1; D is undetermined. Germline CDR1 SQVTM, CDR2 ANQGSEA. The V gene lost 7 bases and the J gene lost 5 bases, with 6 bases spanning the gap. The CDR3 is 10 amino acids. DNA for the CDR3: TGCAGCGCTGACCACAATGAGCAGTTCTTC. Translation gives CSADHNEQFF.

This chain joins TRBV7-4 and TRBJ1-1, with D unclear. CDR3 length: 12 residues. Germline V CDR1 and CDR2: SGHVT, SQSDAQ. V was cut by 8 bases and J by 0 bases, with 7 bases left in between. The CDR3 protein is CASGSMNTEAFF. The CDR3 DNA reads TGTGCCAGCGGGTCCATGAACACTGAAGCTTTCTTT.

The chain recombines TRBV7-3 with TRBJ2-1; 8 bases match TRBD2. The V and J ends lost 5 bases and 8 bases, in that order; junction bases with no gene match: 11. CDR1 and CDR2 from the germline V gene are SGHTA and FQGTGA. The CDR3 has 15 residues. CDR3 sequence (DNA): TGTGCCAGCAGCCCACAGGGACTAGTCACCCATGAGCAGTTCTTC. It encodes CASSPQGLVTHEQFF.

This rearrangement joins TRBV10-3 to TRBJ2-7, with D hard to call. Trimming removed 2 bases at V and 4 bases at J, with 12 bases between. CDR1 ENHRY and CDR2 SYGVKD come from the germline V gene. This CDR3 is built from 14 residues. This chain's CDR3 is CAISEPELRYEQYF. The CDR3 region has the DNA TGTGCCATCAGTGAGCCCGAACTACGGTACGAGCAGTACTTC.

The V gene is TRBV7-9, the J gene TRBJ2-6; D remains unclear. The V end was cut by 6 bases, the J end by 0 bases, with 6 bases between. The CDR3 sequence is 14 residues long. Germline V gives CDR1 SEHNR, CDR2 FQNEAQ (reference sequence). The CDR3 loop is CASRPTSGANVLTF. The CDR3 DNA is TGTGCCAGCAGACCCACCTCTGGGGCCAACGTCCTGACTTTC.

The rearrangement links TRBV15 to TRBJ1-5, with D possibly matching TRBD1 (5 bases). The germline V gene has CDR1 LNHNV and CDR2 YYDKDF (reference sequence). V lost 5 bases and J 4 bases, leaving 9 bases between the germline ends. The CDR3 runs 13 residues. CDR3 residues: CATSVQGNQPQHF. CDR3 DNA sequence: TGTGCCACCAGCGTCCAGGGAAATCAGCCCCAGCATTTT.

This clone has only a few counts. This CDR3 is CASSLAPTPSYGYTF. CDR3 coding DNA: TGTGCCAGCAGCTTAGCCCCGACTCCTTCCTATGGCTACACCTTC. The rearrangement joins TRBV7-9 to TRBJ1-2; D ambiguous. CDR3 size: 15 residues. V was cut by 0 bases and J by 4 bases, with 12 bases left in between. The germline CDR1 and CDR2 sequences are SEHNR and FQNEAQ (reference sequence).